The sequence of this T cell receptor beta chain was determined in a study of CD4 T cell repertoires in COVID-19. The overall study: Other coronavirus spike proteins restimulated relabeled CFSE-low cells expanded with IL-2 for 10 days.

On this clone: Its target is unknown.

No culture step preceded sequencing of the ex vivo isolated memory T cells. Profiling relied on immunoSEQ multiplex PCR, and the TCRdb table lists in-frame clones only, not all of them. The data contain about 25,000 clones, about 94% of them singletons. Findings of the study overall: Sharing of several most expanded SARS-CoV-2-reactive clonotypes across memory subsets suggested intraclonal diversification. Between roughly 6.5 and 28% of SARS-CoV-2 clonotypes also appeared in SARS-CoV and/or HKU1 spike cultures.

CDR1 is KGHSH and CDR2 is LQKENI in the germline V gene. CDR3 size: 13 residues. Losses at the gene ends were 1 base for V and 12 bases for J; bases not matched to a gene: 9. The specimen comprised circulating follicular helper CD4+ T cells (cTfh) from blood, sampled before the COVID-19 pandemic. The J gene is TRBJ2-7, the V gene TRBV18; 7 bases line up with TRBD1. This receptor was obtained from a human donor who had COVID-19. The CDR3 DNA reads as TGTGCCAGCTCACCACAGCGACAGGGCGCGGCGTACTTC. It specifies CASSPQRQGAAYF.